Each of the 11 T cell receptor beta chains below was sequenced from the same sample in a study of blood T cell repertoires in COVID-19. Some clones are missing from TCRdb's copy, which holds only in-frame ones; the method was immunoSEQ multiplex PCR. This table holds 65,000 to 90,000 clones, about 87% found once. What was sequenced was peripheral blood. The receptors were gathered from a woman older than 75 with acute or convalescent COVID-19.

The V call is TRBV2, the J call TRBJ2-1; unclear D gene. The length of the CDR3 is 15 residues. V was trimmed by 6 bases and J by 0 bases, leaving 12 bases between them. Germline CDR1 SNHLY, CDR2 FYNNEI. CDR3 sequence (DNA): TGTGCCAGCAGCATCGATTCCAGCTCCTACAATGAGCAGTTCTTC. It is translated as CASSIDSSSYNEQFF.

The V and J genes are TRBV19 and TRBJ2-3, with D maybe TRBD2 (6 bases). V dropped 5 bases and J dropped 2 bases, with 20 bases sitting between them. The CDR3 covers 17 residues. Germline CDR1 reads LNHDA; CDR2 reads SQIVND (reference sequence). CDR3 DNA sequence: TGTGCCAGTAGTGCATTAGGTATGGGACTTCACACAGATACGCAGTATTTT. It is translated as CASSALGMGLHTDTQYF.

The rearrangement joins TRBV3-1 (or the pseudogene TRBV3-2) to TRBJ1-2, with D maybe TRBD1 (5 bases). From germline, CDR1 is LGHDT and CDR2 YNNKEL (reference sequence). Trimming removed 1 base from V and 4 bases from J, with 13 bases in between. There are 15 residues in the CDR3. The CDR3 region is CASSQGLTAPYGYTF. The CDR3 DNA follows: TGTGCCAGCAGCCAAGGTTTGACAGCACCCTATGGCTACACCTTC.

The chain links TRBV18 to TRBJ1-1, with D maybe TRBD1 (5 bases). Germline lookup yields CDR1 KGHSH and CDR2 LQKENI. V gave up 2 bases and J gave up 4 bases, with 11 bases separating them. The CDR3 has 14 residues. The CDR3 nucleotides are TGTGCCAGCTCACCAACAGGAATTGTCACTGAAGCTTTCTTT. It translates to CASSPTGIVTEAFF.

The V call is TRBV27, the J call TRBJ1-3; D not certain. The V and J ends lost 5 bases and 0 bases respectively, with 11 bases between them. The CDR3 loop spans 15 amino acids. Germline V gene lookup returns CDR1 MNHEY and CDR2 SMNVEV (reference sequence). The CDR3 spells CASSPSRGSGNTIYF. The CDR3 region has the DNA TGTGCCAGCAGTCCATCCCGGGGCTCTGGAAACACCATATATTTT.

The chain uses TRBV4-1 and TRBJ1-3, with D unclear. This CDR3 contains 13 residues. Germline V gives CDR1 MGHRA, CDR2 YSYEKL. Deletions cut 2 bases from V and 2 bases from J, with 4 bases between. The CDR3 here is CASSQPPGNTIYF. CDR3 DNA sequence: TGCGCCAGCAGCCAACCTCCTGGAAACACCATATATTTT.

CDR3 in amino acids: CASSLSGGGQETQYF. The CDR3 DNA reads as TGTGCCAGCAGTTTAAGCGGGGGGGGCCAAGAGACCCAGTACTTC. The chain couples TRBV6-5 to TRBJ2-5; TRBD2 matches 10 bases. The CDR3 is 15 amino acids. Per the germline V gene, CDR1 is MNHEY and CDR2 is SVGAGI. V lost 4 bases and J lost 1; bases outside the gene matches: 3.

V gene TRBV6-5 combines with J gene TRBJ1-2; 9 bases map to TRBD1. V shed 4 bases, J shed 8 bases, and the junction held 5 bases outside the gene matches. CDR3 length: 13 residues. Germline lookup yields CDR1 MNHEY and CDR2 SVGAGI. CDR3 residues: CASSWTGVDGYTF. For the CDR3, the DNA is TGTGCCAGCAGTTGGACAGGGGTAGACGGCTACACCTTC.

This sequence joins TRBV25-1 and TRBJ2-1, with 11 bases that match TRBD2. In germline, CDR1 is MGHDK, CDR2 SYGVNS. The CDR3 totals 16 residues. V shed 1 base and J 5 bases; nucleotides not matched to a gene: 4. The CDR3 region is CASSESGLADDNEQFF. The CDR3, as DNA: TGTGCCAGCAGTGAATCGGGACTAGCGGATGACAATGAGCAGTTCTTC.

The chain couples TRBV10-3 to TRBJ1-5; 7 bases are a match to TRBD1. V shed 5 bases and J 7 bases; nucleotides not matched to a gene: 8. Germline CDR1 is ENHRY and CDR2 is SYGVKD. The CDR3 has 14 residues. The chain's CDR3 is CAISIGQGDQPQHF. CDR3 DNA sequence: TGTGCCATCAGTATTGGTCAGGGGGACCAGCCCCAGCATTTT.

The genes are TRBV11-2 and TRBJ2-5; 8 bases are shared with TRBD2. Germline loops: CDR1 SGHAT, CDR2 FQNNGV. J was trimmed by 3 bases and V by 1 base; bases with no gene match: 4. The CDR3 consists of 15 residues. Here the CDR3 reads CASSLAGGAKETQYF. DNA for the CDR3: TGTGCCAGCAGCTTAGCCGGGGGGGCCAAAGAGACCCAGTACTTC.